This is a list of T cell receptor beta chains from one sample in a study of T cell responses to AZD1222 COVID-19 vaccine. The table came from immunoSEQ multiplex PCR; TCRdb's copy has only in-frame clones and leaves some out. The sample consists of approximately 120,000 clones, around 87% of them appearing once. The source material was peripheral blood, sampled 28 days after the second AZD1222 dose. These receptors all come from an adult who received the AZD1222 COVID-19 vaccine. Each CDR3 is given with its conserved first and last residue. The order of the fields is D gene, V gene, clone size, J gene, CDR3 protein, CDR3 DNA. The D gene is left open where the match is weak. Size is stated for part of the rows, as once, few or many counts, or as a class when the clone is expanded.

D gene: -
V gene: TRBV6-2/TRBV6-3
clone size: -
J gene: TRBJ2-2
CDR3 protein: CASSYAVLNTGELFF
CDR3 DNA: TGTGCCAGCAGTTATGCGGTACTGAACACCGGGGAGCTGTTTTTT

D gene: -
V gene: TRBV21-1
clone size: -
J gene: TRBJ2-7
CDR3 protein: CASSKSWGWTSAEQYF
CDR3 DNA: TGTGCCAGCAGCAAATCTTGGGGATGGACTAGCGCCGAGCAGTACTTC

D gene: -
V gene: TRBV4-1
clone size: -
J gene: TRBJ2-7
CDR3 protein: CASSQDEREPYEQYF
CDR3 DNA: TGCGCCAGCAGCCAAGATGAGAGGGAGCCCTACGAGCAGTACTTC

D gene: TRBD1
V gene: TRBV12-3/TRBV12-4
clone size: -
J gene: TRBJ1-2
CDR3 protein: CASRIQGNYGYTF
CDR3 DNA: TGTGCCAGCAGAATACAGGGGAACTATGGCTACACCTTC

D gene: -
V gene: TRBV5-1
clone size: -
J gene: TRBJ1-6
CDR3 protein: CASSLGGFHAPLHF
CDR3 DNA: TGCGCCAGCAGCTTAGGCGGGTTTCATGCACCCCTCCACTTT

D gene: -
V gene: TRBV30
clone size: -
J gene: TRBJ1-2
CDR3 protein: CAWSLGGLKGYTF
CDR3 DNA: TGTGCCTGGAGTTTGGGGGGGCTGAAGGGCTACACCTTC

D gene: TRBD2
V gene: TRBV2
clone size: -
J gene: TRBJ2-1
CDR3 protein: CASAGTRSYNEQFF
CDR3 DNA: TGTGCCAGCGCCGGGACTAGGTCCTACAATGAGCAGTTCTTC

D gene: TRBD2
V gene: TRBV5-1
clone size: once
J gene: TRBJ2-7
CDR3 protein: CASSLGAGVRAEQYF
CDR3 DNA: TGCGCCAGCAGCTTGGGGGCGGGGGTCAGGGCCGAGCAGTACTTC

D gene: TRBD1
V gene: TRBV28
clone size: -
J gene: TRBJ1-1
CDR3 protein: CASSLPGGTNTEAFF
CDR3 DNA: TGTGCCAGCAGTTTGCCAGGGGGGACGAACACTGAAGCTTTCTTT

D gene: -
V gene: TRBV6-6
clone size: -
J gene: TRBJ2-1
CDR3 protein: CAGGYNEQFF
CDR3 DNA: TGTGCCGGGGGCTACAATGAGCAGTTCTTC

D gene: -
V gene: TRBV4-3
clone size: -
J gene: TRBJ1-2
CDR3 protein: CASSQERGSNYGYTF
CDR3 DNA: TGCGCCAGCAGCCAAGAACGGGGATCTAACTATGGCTACACCTTC

D gene: -
V gene: TRBV3-1/TRBV3-2
clone size: -
J gene: TRBJ1-2
CDR3 protein: CASSQTLGSANYGYTF
CDR3 DNA: TGTGCCAGCAGCCAAACTCTGGGGTCTGCTAACTATGGCTACACCTTC

D gene: -
V gene: TRBV6-5
clone size: once
J gene: TRBJ1-3
CDR3 protein: CASTRLRYRNTIYF
CDR3 DNA: TGTGCCAGCACCCGGTTACGATACCGAAACACCATATATTTT

D gene: -
V gene: TRBV14
clone size: -
J gene: TRBJ1-6
CDR3 protein: CASSQAPENNSPLHF
CDR3 DNA: TGTGCCAGCAGCCAAGCCCCGGAGAATAATTCACCCCTCCACTTT

D gene: -
V gene: TRBV18
clone size: -
J gene: TRBJ2-2
CDR3 protein: CASSPLRGPGELFF
CDR3 DNA: TGTGCCAGCTCACCCCTCAGGGGACCCGGGGAGCTGTTTTTT

D gene: TRBD2
V gene: TRBV11-2
clone size: -
J gene: TRBJ2-1
CDR3 protein: CASSLSGLAGEQFF
CDR3 DNA: TGTGCCAGCAGCCTTTCGGGACTAGCGGGGGAGCAGTTCTTC

D gene: -
V gene: TRBV3-1/TRBV3-2
clone size: -
J gene: TRBJ1-5
CDR3 protein: CASSPAGRVHQPQHF
CDR3 DNA: TGTGCCAGCAGCCCAGCGGGCAGGGTACATCAGCCCCAGCATTTT

D gene: -
V gene: TRBV11-3
clone size: -
J gene: TRBJ1-6
CDR3 protein: CASSFRSKDSPLHF
CDR3 DNA: TGTGCCAGCAGCTTCCGCTCGAAAGATTCACCCCTCCACTTT

D gene: TRBD1
V gene: TRBV6-6
clone size: -
J gene: TRBJ1-4
CDR3 protein: CASSVRQGPTNEKLFF
CDR3 DNA: TGTGCCAGCAGCGTCAGACAGGGACCAACTAATGAAAAACTGTTTTTT

D gene: TRBD2
V gene: TRBV13
clone size: -
J gene: TRBJ2-3
CDR3 protein: CASSLEIAGGDTQYF
CDR3 DNA: TGTGCCAGCAGCTTAGAGATAGCGGGAGGGGATACGCAGTATTTT

D gene: -
V gene: TRBV10-3
clone size: -
J gene: TRBJ2-1
CDR3 protein: CAISEGGRSNEQFF
CDR3 DNA: TGTGCCATCAGTGAGGGGGGGCGCTCGAATGAGCAGTTCTTC

D gene: -
V gene: TRBV6-6
clone size: -
J gene: TRBJ1-5
CDR3 protein: CASSAARTVSNQPQHF
CDR3 DNA: TGTGCCAGCAGTGCCGCCCGGACAGTTAGCAATCAGCCCCAGCATTTT

D gene: -
V gene: TRBV7-2
clone size: -
J gene: TRBJ2-3
CDR3 protein: CASSPGTTTDTQYF
CDR3 DNA: TGTGCCAGCAGCCCTGGGACGACCACAGATACGCAGTATTTT

D gene: -
V gene: TRBV7-9
clone size: -
J gene: TRBJ1-2
CDR3 protein: CASSLIVGANYGYTF
CDR3 DNA: TGTGCCAGCAGCTTAATTGTCGGGGCTAACTATGGCTACACCTTC

D gene: -
V gene: TRBV27
clone size: -
J gene: TRBJ2-3
CDR3 protein: CASRTGTDTQYF
CDR3 DNA: TGTGCCAGTCGAACAGGGACAGATACGCAGTATTTT

D gene: TRBD2
V gene: TRBV5-1
clone size: -
J gene: TRBJ2-3
CDR3 protein: CASSWGTSGGDTQYF
CDR3 DNA: TGCGCCAGCAGCTGGGGGACTAGCGGGGGTGATACGCAGTATTTT

D gene: -
V gene: TRBV30
clone size: once
J gene: TRBJ2-2
CDR3 protein: CACGGANTGELFF
CDR3 DNA: TGTGCCTGTGGGGGCGCCAACACCGGGGAGCTGTTTTTT

D gene: TRBD1
V gene: TRBV5-4
clone size: -
J gene: TRBJ1-2
CDR3 protein: CASSRRQGNYGYTF
CDR3 DNA: TGTGCCAGCAGCCGTAGACAGGGCAACTATGGCTACACCTTC

D gene: TRBD2
V gene: TRBV6-1
clone size: -
J gene: TRBJ2-1
CDR3 protein: CASSETSGGGPGNEQFF
CDR3 DNA: TGTGCCAGCAGTGAAACTAGCGGAGGGGGGCCCGGGAATGAGCAGTTCTTC

D gene: -
V gene: TRBV7-3
clone size: -
J gene: TRBJ1-1
CDR3 protein: CASSLFKRMNTEAFF
CDR3 DNA: TGTGCCAGCAGCTTATTTAAGCGGATGAACACTGAAGCTTTCTTT

D gene: -
V gene: TRBV19
clone size: -
J gene: TRBJ1-1
CDR3 protein: CGTKQRVNTEAFF
CDR3 DNA: TGTGGGACGAAACAAAGGGTAAACACTGAAGCTTTCTTT

D gene: -
V gene: TRBV9
clone size: -
J gene: TRBJ2-2
CDR3 protein: CASSQGNIGELFF
CDR3 DNA: TGTGCCAGCTCACAGGGTAATATCGGGGAGCTGTTTTTT

D gene: -
V gene: TRBV19
clone size: -
J gene: TRBJ2-7
CDR3 protein: CASRHRPASYEQYF
CDR3 DNA: TGTGCCAGCCGCCACCGACCGGCATCCTACGAGCAGTACTTC

D gene: TRBD1
V gene: TRBV7-2
clone size: -
J gene: TRBJ2-2
CDR3 protein: CASSRDRVDTGELFF
CDR3 DNA: TGTGCCAGCAGTCGGGACAGGGTGGACACCGGGGAGCTGTTTTTT

D gene: -
V gene: TRBV15
clone size: -
J gene: TRBJ2-2
CDR3 protein: CATSIRNTGELFF
CDR3 DNA: TGTGCCACCAGCATCCGGAACACCGGGGAGCTGTTTTTT